The T cell receptor (beta chain) described here comes from a study of beta chain features in type 1 diabetes. Study background: Taken together, all samples contributed some 100 million examined sorted cells.

Study-wide findings and caveats: Within the patient group, naive, central memory and Treg TCRB repertoires appeared more similar to each other than within healthy donors. Type 1 diabetes patients had fewer VDJ junction insertions and more deletions.

Expressed TCRB transcripts were sequenced because the entire RNA isolate underwent reverse transcription. The table came from immunoSEQ multiplex PCR; TCRdb's copy has only in-frame clones and leaves some out. The table records around 400,000 clones, 10% to 15% of them present only once. This clone was counted a few times. The antigen is unknown. Germline assignment: CDR1 SGHTA and CDR2 FQGNSA. Trimming at V came to 5 bases and at J to 2 bases, leaving 1 base not matched to a gene. The CDR3 consists of 13 residues. CD45RO/CCR7/CD25/CD127/CD95/CD27 sorting isolated CD4+ naive, central memory, regulatory and stem cell-like memory cells.

Material: naive CD4+ T cells from blood. This receptor was obtained from a man between 18 and 35 years old in good health. This chain links TRBV7-2 with TRBJ2-5, with 8 nucleotides matching TRBD2. The CDR3 bases are TGTGCCAGCAGCGGGACTAGGCAAGAGACCCAGTACTTC. Its protein is CASSGTRQETQYF.